The 9 T cell receptor beta chains presented below share a single source sample, sequenced in a study of blood T cell repertoires in COVID-19. The protocol was immunoSEQ multiplex PCR, while the TCRdb copy is restricted to in-frame clones and leaves out a portion. This repertoire shows under 80,000 clones, 79% found once; its top ten account for over 30%. Input material: peripheral blood. Receptor source: a human donor in a cohort sampled during active COVID-19.

The chain couples TRBV25-1 to TRBJ2-3, with 7 bases that match TRBD1. The ends lost 6 bases at V and 4 bases at J; junction bases unmatched: 10. The CDR3 runs 15 residues. Per the germline V gene, CDR1 is MGHDK and CDR2 is SYGVNS. Here the CDR3 reads CASRKPDREPDTQYF. The CDR3 region has the DNA TGTGCCAGCAGAAAGCCCGACAGGGAGCCAGATACGCAGTATTTT.

The chain recombines TRBV18 with TRBJ2-7; 8 bases are a match to TRBD1. V shed 4 bases, J shed 4 bases, and the junction held 9 bases outside the gene matches. The CDR3 length is 15 residues. CDR1 and CDR2 from the germline V gene are KGHSH and LQKENI. The chain's CDR3 is CASSQQGELSYEQYF. The DNA for the CDR3 is TGTGCCAGCTCACAACAGGGGGAACTTAGTTACGAGCAGTACTTC. The full variable domain, completed using reference TRBV18 and TRBJ2-7, is NAGVMQNPRHLVRRRGQEARLRCSPMKGHSHVYWYRQLPEEGLKFMVYLQKENIIDESGMPKERFSAEFPKEGPSILRIQQVVRGDSAAYFCASSQQGELSYEQYFGPGTRLTVT.

The chain employs TRBV5-1 and TRBJ2-1; TRBD2 might be the D (6 bases). V was cut by 4 bases and J by 8 bases, with 13 bases left in between. CDR1 and CDR2 from the germline V gene are SGHRS and YFSETQ. The CDR3 has 13 residues. CDR3 nucleotides: TGCGCCAGCAGCCAGACCCGGGGGTATGAGCAGTTCTTC. Its protein is CASSQTRGYEQFF.

This clone was seen a few times. The CDR3 DNA is TGTGCCTGGAGTGGAGGACAGGGGCGCTCCTACGAGCAGTACTTC. Encoded protein: CAWSGGQGRSYEQYF. The chain has TRBV30 and TRBJ2-7; 9 bases are a match to TRBD1. V shed 1 base, J shed 0 bases, and the junction held 4 bases outside the gene matches. The CDR3 contains 15 residues. Germline lookup yields CDR1 GTSNPN and CDR2 SVGIG (reference sequence).

The rearrangement joins TRBV19 to TRBJ2-7, with D perhaps TRBD1 (8 bases). V gave up 5 bases and J gave up 6 bases, with 17 bases separating them. This CDR3 region has 14 residues. The V gene's germline CDR1 is LNHDA and CDR2 SQIVND (reference sequence). CDR3 sequence reads: CASSPSYRGGEQYF. DNA of the CDR3: TGTGCCAGTAGTCCCTCGTACAGGGGGGGCGAGCAGTACTTC.

This clone appeared once. This sequence joins TRBV15 and TRBJ2-7, with a possible D match to TRBD2 (5 bases). Per the germline V gene, CDR1 is LNHNV and CDR2 is YYDKDF (reference sequence). V was cut by 1 base and J by 7 bases, with 14 bases left in between. There are 14 residues in the CDR3. This CDR3 is CATSRASTPGEQYF. The DNA for the CDR3 is TGTGCCACCAGCAGAGCTAGCACCCCGGGGGAGCAGTACTTC.

This chain joins TRBV5-1 and TRBJ2-6, with 10 positions matching TRBD1. The germline gives CDR1 SGHRS, CDR2 YFSETQ. The CDR3 length is 17 residues. Germline trimming cut 4 bases from V and 4 bases from J; bases unmatched to any gene: 8. The CDR3 protein is CASSRQGALLGANVLTF. The CDR3 DNA reads TGCGCCAGCAGCCGACAGGGGGCTCTTCTAGGGGCCAACGTCCTGACTTTC.

The chain recombines TRBV18 with TRBJ2-6; D remains unclear. The CDR3 is 19 residues long. Germline CDR1 reads KGHSH; CDR2 reads LQKENI. V was shortened by 3 bases and J by 0 bases, with 18 bases between the two germline ends. The CDR3 coding sequence is TGTGCCAGCTCACCTAAAAATGGCCAGGTTAGCTCTGGGGCCAACGTCCTGACTTTC. Its protein product is CASSPKNGQVSSGANVLTF.

The chain uses TRBV2 and TRBJ2-7; D may be TRBD2 (5 bases). From germline, CDR1 is SNHLY and CDR2 FYNNEI. With 6 bases removed from V and 3 bases from J, the gap between germline ends came to 15 bases. This CDR3 region has 14 residues. CDR3 DNA: TGTGCCAGCAGGCAGGCTGGACTGATCTACGAGCAGTACTTC. As protein: CASRQAGLIYEQYF.